The entry below describes one T cell receptor beta chain. The table came from immunoSEQ multiplex PCR; TCRdb's copy has only in-frame clones and leaves some out. The sample lists approximately 110,000 clones, 80% to 95% seen once, with about 1.5% in the top ten. This record belongs to a study of T cell changes during pregnancy in multiple sclerosis. The specimen comprised peripheral blood, sampled in the third trimester of pregnancy. The receptor was derived from a female donor with multiple sclerosis, enrolled in a pregnancy study.

Here the CDR3 DNA reads TGCGCCAGCAGCTTGGACAGCCAAGAGACCCAGTACTTC. This codes for CASSLDSQETQYF. The chain uses TRBV5-1 and TRBJ2-5; D remains unclear. CDR1 and CDR2 (germline): SGHRS, YFSETQ. Trimming cost V 0 bases and J 1 base, with 4 bases left between them. CDR3 length: 13 residues.